The 5 T cell receptor beta chains below come from one sample, sequenced in a study of cytotoxic CD8 clonotypes in ibrutinib-treated CLL. Libraries were prepared by immunoSEQ multiplex PCR; TCRdb keeps only in-frame clonotypes and omits some of them. The sample has over 120,000 clones, 79% seen once; the top ten hold roughly 13%. The starting material was PBMCs, obtained after 12 months of ibrutinib treatment. The origin of the receptors is a human donor with chronic lymphocytic leukemia.

The V call is TRBV6-5, the J call TRBJ2-1; TRBD2 agrees at 7 bases. V trimming: 2 bases; J trimming: 2 bases; junction bases outside the gene matches: 3. The CDR3 runs 15 residues. From germline, CDR1 is MNHEY and CDR2 SVGAGI. The CDR3 coding sequence is TGTGCCAGCAGTTACGGTACTAGCGCCTACAATGAGCAGTTCTTC. Protein product: CASSYGTSAYNEQFF.

This chain uses TRBV14 with TRBJ2-3; 8 nucleotides align to TRBD2. V shed 4 bases, J shed 1 base, and the junction held 7 bases outside the gene matches. The CDR3 has 16 amino acids. Germline loops: CDR1 SGHDN, CDR2 FVKESK. The CDR3 DNA follows: TGTGCCAGCAGCCCGATGGCGGGAGGCCGCACAGATACGCAGTATTTT. Its translation: CASSPMAGGRTDTQYF.

This clone was counted between two and nine times. The chain couples TRBV5-6 to TRBJ1-5; the D gene is possibly TRBD1 (5 bases). The length of the CDR3 is 14 residues. Germline assignment: CDR1 SGHDT and CDR2 YYEEEE. V dropped 3 bases and J dropped 4 bases, with 11 bases sitting between them. The CDR3 here is CASSWWGYNQPQHF. The DNA for the CDR3 is TGTGCCAGCAGCTGGTGGGGGTATAATCAGCCCCAGCATTTT.

This chain links TRBV19 with TRBJ2-7; 12 nucleotides line up with TRBD2. J gave up 0 bases and V 4 bases, and 4 bases lay outside the gene matches. Per the germline V gene, CDR1 is LNHDA and CDR2 is SQIVND (reference sequence). CDR3 length: 16 residues. As DNA, the CDR3 is TGTGCCAGTAGTAAAACTAGCGGGGGGCCCTCCTACGAGCAGTACTTC. Protein: CASSKTSGGPSYEQYF.

The chain combines TRBV14 with TRBJ2-7; D ambiguous. CDR1 and CDR2 (germline): SGHDN, FVKESK. There are 16 residues in the CDR3. V was cut by 0 bases and J by 0 bases, with 12 bases left in between. CDR3 region: CASSQDLSRFSYEQYF. The DNA of the CDR3 is TGTGCCAGCAGCCAAGACCTCAGTAGGTTCTCCTACGAGCAGTACTTC.